The 18 T cell receptor beta chains below come from one sample, sequenced in a study of cytomegalovirus exposure and HLA in healthy donors. PCR involved 60 Vbeta and 13 Jbeta primers. Profiled with immunoSEQ multiplex PCR; TCRdb holds only in-frame clones, not every one. The data show over 120,000 clones, around 78% seen once. Sequencing input: PBMCs. These receptors were taken from a woman aged 18-30 years in good health and CMV-seropositive.

This clone was observed a handful of times. The V and J genes are TRBV19 and TRBJ1-6; 8 nucleotides align to TRBD1. CDR3 size: 15 residues. Germline CDR1 and CDR2: LNHDA and SQIVND (reference sequence). V gave up 5 bases and J gave up 8 bases; unmatched junction bases: 8. CDR3 protein: CASSPGTGEYSPLHF. In nucleotides, the CDR3 is TGTGCCAGTAGTCCCGGGACAGGAGAATATTCACCCCTCCACTTT.

This chain links TRBV7-2 with TRBJ2-7; weak D call: TRBD1 (6 bases). CDR3 length: 12 amino acids. The V end was cut by 4 bases, the J end by 6 bases, with 10 bases between. Looked up from germline, CDR1 is SGHTA and CDR2 is FQGNSA. In DNA, the CDR3 is TGTGCCAGCAGCTGGCAGGGGCGCGAGCAGTACTTC. Its protein is CASSWQGREQYF.

This clone was found once. The chain is built from TRBV18 and TRBJ1-1; D may be TRBD1 (5 bases). Germline V lookup: CDR1 KGHSH, CDR2 LQKENI. V was shortened by 5 bases and J by 5 bases, with 12 bases between the two germline ends. This CDR3 has 13 residues. This CDR3 reads CASSALDTTEAFF. CDR3 DNA: TGTGCCAGCTCAGCCTTGGACACAACTGAAGCTTTCTTT.

V usage is TRBV5-1 and J usage is TRBJ2-7; 11 bases are a match to TRBD2. CDR1 SGHRS and CDR2 YFSETQ come from the germline V gene. The CDR3 has 18 residues. Trimming cost V 0 bases and J 1 base; bases outside gene matches: 9. The CDR3: CASSLVGLAGGVSYEQYF. CDR3 DNA sequence: TGCGCCAGCAGCTTGGTAGGGCTAGCGGGGGGAGTATCCTACGAGCAGTACTTC.

The chain joins TRBV9 to TRBJ2-7, with 10 bases matching TRBD2. J lost 6 bases, V lost 0 bases, and 6 bases had no gene match. CDR1 and CDR2 from the germline V gene are SGDLS and YYNGEE. CDR3 length: 15 residues. CDR3: CASSVGAGGPSEQYF. The DNA of the CDR3 is TGTGCCAGCAGCGTAGGAGCGGGGGGGCCGTCCGAGCAGTACTTC.

This clone was observed once. The genes are TRBV7-9 and TRBJ2-5; D possibly corresponds to TRBD1 (6 bases). This CDR3 has 17 amino acids. Germline CDR1 SEHNR, CDR2 FQNEAQ (reference sequence). Deletions cut 3 bases from V and 2 bases from J, with 19 bases between. CDR3 residues: CASSFGPGQNRQETQYF. As DNA, the CDR3 is TGTGCCAGCAGCTTCGGCCCCGGACAGAACAGACAAGAGACCCAGTACTTC.

This rearrangement joins TRBV4-3 to TRBJ1-2; 7 nucleotides agree with TRBD1. Looked up from germline, CDR1 is LGHNA and CDR2 is YSLEER. Losses at the gene ends were 0 bases for V and 8 bases for J; bases not matched to a gene: 15. The CDR3 is 17 amino acids. As DNA, the CDR3 is TGCGCCAGCAGCCAAGAGGAGTTGACAGGGTGGAGTGGAGGCTACACCTTC. Translated, it gives CASSQEELTGWSGGYTF.

This clone was observed once. The chain is built from TRBV6-7 and TRBJ1-2, with 9 bases identical to TRBD1. TRBV6-7 qualifies as an ORF whose function is uncertain. The CDR3 is 17 residues long. The trim removed 2 bases at V and 3 bases at J, leaving 10 bases unmatched. This chain's CDR3 is CASSYDGRDRGYYGYTF. CDR3 DNA: TGTGCCAGCAGTTACGACGGTCGAGACAGGGGGTACTATGGCTACACCTTC.

This CDR3 is CASSVYTGGHEQYF. The CDR3 DNA follows: TGTGCCAGCAGTGTATATACAGGGGGCCACGAGCAGTACTTC. The rearrangement uses TRBV25-1 and TRBJ2-7; 9 bases agree with TRBD1. The germline CDR1 and CDR2 sequences are MGHDK and SYGVNS. The CDR3 extends over 14 amino acids. V was clipped by 4 bases and J by 5 bases; unmatched bases: 6.

The chain is built from TRBV4-1 and TRBJ1-2; 8 bases match TRBD1. Germline CDR1 and CDR2: MGHRA and YSYEKL. CDR3 length: 16 residues. The V and J ends lost 0 bases and 4 bases, in that order; junction bases with no gene match: 7. The CDR3 DNA reads TGCGCCAGCAGCCAAGAATGGGGTACAGGGGGCTATGGCTACACCTTC. Residues: CASSQEWGTGGYGYTF.

The chain uses TRBV6-5 and TRBJ1-6; TRBD1 might be the D (5 bases). Trimming shortened V by 6 bases and J by 10 bases, and 13 bases separated the two germline ends. Germline V gene sequence: CDR1 MNHEY, CDR2 SVGAGI. The CDR3 runs to 13 residues. The CDR3 nucleotides are TGTGCCAGCAGGGACGGTGGGGGGTCACCCCTCCACTTT. Its protein product is CASRDGGGSPLHF.

A few counts support this clone. The chain joins TRBV11-2 to TRBJ2-7; the D gene is possibly TRBD1 (5 bases). CDR3 size: 15 residues. V was pared by 5 bases and J by 1 base, with 15 bases between. Germline CDR1 reads SGHAT; CDR2 reads FQNNGV. CDR3 amino acids: CASSPLRTRSYEQYF. The CDR3 DNA sequence: TGTGCCAGCAGCCCACTCCGGACAAGGTCCTACGAGCAGTACTTC. Full variable domain (outside the CDR3, taken from reference TRBV11-2 and TRBJ2-7): EAGVAQSPRYKIIEKRQSVAFWCNPISGHATLYWYQQILGQGPKLLIQFQNNGVVDDSQLPKDRFSAERLKGVDSTLKIQPAKLEDSAVYLCASSPLRTRSYEQYFGPGTRLTVT.

V usage is TRBV6-6 and J usage is TRBJ2-7; tentative D call: TRBD1 (6 bases). The germline V and J ends were trimmed by 6 bases and 2 bases, with 17 bases remaining between them. Germline values: CDR1 MNHNY, CDR2 SVGAGI (reference sequence). The CDR3 has 15 residues. The CDR3 loop is CASRPDRPPTYEQYF. The CDR3 nucleotides read TGTGCCAGCAGACCCGACAGGCCACCAACCTACGAGCAGTACTTC.

CDR3 coding DNA: TGTGCCAGCAGAAGTAGGGGTAACTATGGCTACACCTTC. Its protein product is CASRSRGNYGYTF. The chain is built from TRBV6-5 and TRBJ1-2, with D possibly TRBD1 on 5 matching bases. Trimming took 6 bases from V and 1 from J, leaving 9 bases between them. This CDR3 spans 13 amino acids. Germline V gives CDR1 MNHEY, CDR2 SVGAGI.

This sequence joins TRBV4-3 and TRBJ2-2; 7 bases match TRBD2. Germline trimming cut 5 bases from V and 9 bases from J; bases unmatched to any gene: 9. The CDR3 has 14 amino acids. The germline gives CDR1 LGHNA, CDR2 YSLEER. Written as DNA, the CDR3 is TGCGCCAGCAGCAGCCGGGAGGACGCCCGGGAGCTGTTTTTT. Translated, it gives CASSSREDARELFF.

The chain combines TRBV5-8 with TRBJ1-2; TRBD1 is a possible D gene (5 bases). The CDR3 loop spans 14 amino acids. Trimming removed 0 bases from V and 3 bases from J, with 9 bases in between. The germline V gene has CDR1 SGHTS and CDR2 YDEGEE. The CDR3 DNA reads as TGTGCCAGCAGCTTGGAGCGGGGGTACTATGGCTACACCTTC. This gives the protein CASSLERGYYGYTF. Looking up the rest from reference TRBV5-8 and TRBJ1-2 gives the full variable domain: EAGVTQSPTHLIKTRGQQATLRCSPISGHTSVYWYQQALGLGLQFLLWYDEGEERNRGNFPPRFSGRQFPNYSSELNVNALELEDSALYLCASSLERGYYGYTFGSGTRLTVV.

This clone occurred a few times. The sample holds other DNA sequences that translate to the same CDR3. V usage is TRBV19 and J usage is TRBJ2-7, with TRBD1 matching 7 bases. The CDR3 consists of 15 residues. The germline V gene encodes CDR1 LNHDA and CDR2 SQIVND (reference sequence). Losses at the gene ends were 6 bases for V and 3 bases for J; bases not matched to a gene: 11. This chain's CDR3 is CASSPLRDRGYEQYF. DNA for the CDR3: TGTGCCAGTAGCCCCCTCCGGGACAGAGGCTACGAGCAGTACTTC.

This chain connects TRBV7-9 to TRBJ1-2, with 7 bases lining up with TRBD1. The CDR3 spans 13 residues. Germline CDR1 reads SEHNR; CDR2 reads FQNEAQ (reference sequence). V was pared by 3 bases and J by 4 bases, with 2 bases of the junction left unmatched. The CDR3 region has the DNA TGTGCCAGCAGCTTGACAGGGACCTATGGCTACACCTTC. Protein: CASSLTGTYGYTF.